This TCR beta chain emerged from a study of cytomegalovirus exposure and HLA in healthy donors. Findings and caveats of the study: Cytomegalovirus association was assigned to approximately 180 TCR beta chains. In the roughly 130 validation repertoires, a later analysis found that first-cohort TCR clusters tended to co-occur.

This clone was observed once. Its antigen is still unknown. This table comes from immunoSEQ multiplex PCR, and its TCRdb copy is limited to in-frame clones, with some not included. The data contain 130,000 or so clones, 70% to 90% of them singletons. CDR3 length: 13 residues. The germline CDR1 and CDR2 sequences are LGHNT and FRNRAP. V lost 5 bases to trimming and J lost 3 bases, with 10 bases between them. Sequenced sample: PBMCs. V and J are TRBV12-5 and TRBJ1-2; D is undetermined. This TCR came from a woman under 30 in good health and CMV-seronegative. This chain's CDR3 is CASGHREYYGYTF. The CDR3 nucleotides read TGTGCTAGTGGTCATAGGGAGTACTATGGCTACACCTTC.